Listed here are 29 T cell receptor beta chains from one sample, sequenced in a study of T cells in localized non-small cell lung cancer. Repertoires were generated with immunoSEQ multiplex PCR, while TCRdb's copy carries only in-frame clones and drops some. The table lists 48,000 or so clones, 70% to 90% of them singletons, with about 20% in the top ten. The sample here was peripheral blood, taken before any cancer treatment. These TCRs come from a male donor aged 60 or older with stage III squamous cell lung carcinoma.

The chain joins TRBV19 to TRBJ1-4; unclear D gene. Germline lookup yields CDR1 LNHDA and CDR2 SQIVND (reference sequence). The CDR3 length is 13 residues. The ends were cut back, 6 bases at V and 11 bases at J, with 16 bases in the middle. CDR3: CASSESGLGKLFF. As DNA, the CDR3 is TGTGCCAGTAGCGAAAGTGGACTGGGGAAACTGTTTTTT.

The chain carries TRBV6-1 and TRBJ1-4, with a weak D call TRBD1 (6 bases). CDR3 length: 16 amino acids. Germline CDR1 is MNHNS and CDR2 is SASEGT. The V gene lost 4 bases and the J gene lost 5 bases, with 17 bases spanning the gap. Here the CDR3 DNA reads TGTGCCAGCAGTGCAAGTACGGGACAAGGGAATGAAAAACTGTTTTTT. Its protein is CASSASTGQGNEKLFF.

The rearrangement uses TRBV18 and TRBJ2-7; D gene unclear. CDR1 KGHSH and CDR2 LQKENI come from the germline V gene. V was pared by 3 bases and J by 7 bases, with 19 bases between. The length of the CDR3 is 15 residues. The CDR3 DNA follows: TGTGCCAGCTCACCGTCCGACGGCTTCCTGGAGGAGCAGTACTTC. Residues: CASSPSDGFLEEQYF. The variable domain in full, completed from reference TRBV18 and TRBJ2-7, reads NAGVMQNPRHLVRRRGQEARLRCSPMKGHSHVYWYRQLPEEGLKFMVYLQKENIIDESGMPKERFSAEFPKEGPSILRIQQVVRGDSAAYFCASSPSDGFLEEQYFGPGTRLTVT.

The J gene is TRBJ1-6, the V gene TRBV2; D uncertain. The V and J ends lost 9 bases and 0 bases respectively, with 6 bases between them. There are 13 residues in the CDR3. Germline loops: CDR1 SNHLY, CDR2 FYNNEI. CDR3 DNA: TGTGCCAGGACGAGCTCCTATAATTCACCCCTCCACTTT. Encoded protein: CARTSSYNSPLHF. The full variable domain, with the rest looked up from reference TRBV2 and TRBJ1-6, is EPEVTQTPSHQVTQMGQEVILRCVPISNHLYFYWYRQILGQKVEFLVSFYNNEISEKSEIFDDQFSVERPDGSNFTLKIRSTKLEDSAMYFCARTSSYNSPLHFGNGTRLTVT.

This clone was counted a few times. The chain carries TRBV7-3 and TRBJ2-1; no reliable D call. The CDR3 spans 14 residues. V was pared by 1 base and J by 7 bases, with 11 bases between. CDR1 and CDR2 from the germline V gene are SGHTA and FQGTGA. CDR3 nucleotides: TGTGCCAGCAGCTTAAATCCCGGGTGGAATGAGCAGTTCTTC. It yields the protein CASSLNPGWNEQFF.

The rearrangement links TRBV19 to TRBJ2-2, with a possible D match to TRBD2 (5 bases). The CDR3 runs to 17 residues. CDR1 is LNHDA, CDR2 SQIVND, per germline (reference sequence). V lost 7 bases and J 1 base, leaving 19 bases between the germline ends. CDR3 coding DNA: TGTGCCAGTATCTCCCCCCTGGGTAGCGAGAACACCGGGGAGCTGTTTTTT. Translation gives CASISPLGSENTGELFF. Full variable domain (missing parts from reference TRBV19 and TRBJ2-2): DGGITQSPKYLFRKEGQNVTLSCEQNLNHDAMYWYRQDPGQGLRLIYYSQIVNDFQKGDIAEGYSVSREKKESFPLTVTSAQKNPTAFYLCASISPLGSENTGELFFGEGSRLTVL.

The gene calls are TRBV19 and TRBJ2-3; TRBD1 aligns across 7 bases. Germline V gene data show CDR1 as LNHDA and CDR2 as SQIVND (reference sequence). This CDR3 contains 16 residues. The J segment lost 8 bases and the V segment lost 2 bases, leaving 13 bases of the junction unmatched. Here the CDR3 reads CASSIPGQIGSVTQYF. The CDR3 bases are TGTGCCAGTAGTATACCGGGACAGATAGGGAGCGTTACGCAGTATTTT.

The chain combines TRBV5-4 with TRBJ2-7; 8 bases map to TRBD2. CDR3 length: 14 amino acids. Germline V gene lookup returns CDR1 SGHNT and CDR2 YYREEE (reference sequence). V lost 4 bases, J lost 1 base, and 4 bases stayed unmatched. In nucleotides, the CDR3 is TGTGCCAGCAGCCCCGGGGGGGGGTCCTACGAGCAGTACTTC. Encoded protein: CASSPGGGSYEQYF.

The chain employs TRBV7-8 and TRBJ1-1, with a possible D match to TRBD1 (5 bases). The CDR3 is made up of 14 amino acids. V lost 2 bases to trimming and J lost 1 base, with 8 bases between them. CDR1 is SGHVS and CDR2 is FQNEAQ in the germline V gene. The CDR3 DNA reads TGTGCCAGCAGCTTACTCCAGGGGAACACTGAAGCTTTCTTT. Its protein is CASSLLQGNTEAFF.

This chain uses TRBV7-2 with TRBJ2-5, with TRBD2 as a possible D gene (6 bases). The CDR3 runs 15 residues. V lost 5 bases and J 0 bases, leaving 13 bases between the germline ends. Germline CDR1 is SGHTA and CDR2 is FQGNSA. The CDR3 nucleotides read TGTGCCAGCAGCGAAAGGAGGGTGTACCAAGAGACCCAGTACTTC. This gives the protein CASSERRVYQETQYF.

The V gene is TRBV29-1, the J gene TRBJ2-5, with TRBD2 matching over 10 bases. V was clipped by 8 bases and J by 5 bases; unmatched bases: 11. The germline CDR1 and CDR2 sequences are SQVTM and ANQGSEA. There are 14 residues in the CDR3. CDR3 DNA sequence: TGCAGCTCAACAGCGGGGGGGCGAGGGGAGACCCAGTACTTC. Protein product: CSSTAGGRGETQYF.

The chain combines TRBV7-3 with TRBJ2-3; D unclear. Germline V lookup: CDR1 SGHTA, CDR2 FQGTGA. Between the trimmed V and J ends, which lost 2 bases and 5 bases, there was a span of 14 bases. There are 15 residues in the CDR3. In DNA form, the CDR3 reads TGTGCCAGCAGCTTAGACCTTATCTCTAGAGATACGCAGTATTTT. It encodes CASSLDLISRDTQYF.

This clone was detected only once. V gene TRBV6-1 combines with J gene TRBJ2-7, with 13 bases identical to TRBD2. In germline, CDR1 is MNHNS, CDR2 SASEGT. The CDR3 length is 16 residues. Germline trimming cut 4 bases from V and 3 bases from J; bases unmatched to any gene: 6. The DNA of the CDR3 is TGTGCCAGCAGTGGCGGACTAGCGGGAGTGATCTACGAGCAGTACTTC. As protein: CASSGGLAGVIYEQYF.

The CDR3 loop is CASSQGTGNTGELFF. The CDR3, as DNA: TGCGCCAGCAGCCAAGGGACAGGGAACACCGGGGAGCTGTTTTTT. This chain links TRBV4-3 with TRBJ2-2; 7 nucleotides agree with TRBD1. V was pared by 1 base and J by 1 base, with 0 bases of the junction left unmatched. The CDR3 extends over 15 amino acids. CDR1 and CDR2 (germline): LGHNA, YSLEER.

The chain carries TRBV5-6 and TRBJ2-7; D perhaps matches TRBD2 (6 bases). This CDR3 has 14 amino acids. V lost 4 bases to trimming and J lost 3 bases, with 14 bases between them. Germline assignment: CDR1 SGHDT and CDR2 YYEEEE. CDR3 loop: CASSRDSPLYEQYF. CDR3 bases: TGTGCCAGCAGCCGGGACTCGCCACTCTACGAGCAGTACTTC. Together with reference TRBV5-6 and TRBJ2-7, the CDR3 gives the full variable domain: DAGVTQSPTHLIKTRGQQVTLRCSPKSGHDTVSWYQQALGQGPQFIFQYYEEEERQRGNFPDRFSGHQFPNYSSELNVNALLLGDSALYLCASSRDSPLYEQYFGPGTRLTVT.

The rearrangement uses TRBV7-9 and TRBJ2-3, with D perhaps TRBD1 (6 bases). CDR3 length: 13 amino acids. V was trimmed by 7 bases and J by 4 bases, leaving 12 bases between them. Germline-derived CDR1 and CDR2 are SEHNR and FQNEAQ (reference sequence). The DNA for the CDR3 is TGTGCCAGCATCCGGACAGTTTCAGATACGCAGTATTTT. Translated, it gives CASIRTVSDTQYF.

The chain joins TRBV7-6 to TRBJ2-2; D ambiguous. The ends were cut back, 1 base at V and 0 bases at J, with 6 bases in the middle. The CDR3 is made up of 15 amino acids. Germline values: CDR1 SGHVS, CDR2 FNYEAQ. For the CDR3, the DNA is TGTGCCAGCAGCTTAGACTTCTCGAACACCGGGGAGCTGTTTTTT. As protein: CASSLDFSNTGELFF.

In this sample, this clone turned up once. DNA of the CDR3: TGTGCCAGCAGCCCTGGACAGGGGATAGGACAGAGGGGTCAGCCCCAGCATTTT. Amino acid sequence: CASSPGQGIGQRGQPQHF. The V call is TRBV7-2, the J call TRBJ1-5, with TRBD1 matching 9 bases. The CDR3 consists of 18 residues. Per the germline V gene, CDR1 is SGHTA and CDR2 is FQGNSA. V lost 5 bases and J lost 6; bases outside the gene matches: 17.

The chain recombines TRBV18 with TRBJ1-6, with TRBD1 matching 11 bases. Germline assignment: CDR1 KGHSH and CDR2 LQKENI. The CDR3 consists of 14 residues. The trim removed 3 bases at V and 9 bases at J, leaving 1 base unmatched. The CDR3 loop reads CASSPGQGVSPLHF. The CDR3 DNA reads TGTGCCAGCTCACCGGGACAGGGGGTTTCACCCCTCCACTTT.

This chain links TRBV7-2 with TRBJ1-1; D not resolved. Germline-derived CDR1 and CDR2 are SGHTA and FQGNSA. Trimming removed 1 base from V and 2 bases from J, with 8 bases in between. This CDR3 region has 14 residues. The CDR3 DNA is TGTGCCAGCAGCTTAGGATGGATTAACACTGAAGCTTTCTTT. Its protein product is CASSLGWINTEAFF.

The chain couples TRBV5-1 to TRBJ2-7, with D possibly matching TRBD1 (6 bases). The V end lost 4 bases, the J end lost 4 bases, and 12 bases lay between the germline ends. CDR3 size: 13 residues. CDR1 and CDR2 from the germline V gene are SGHRS and YFSETQ. The DNA of the CDR3 is TGCGCCAGCAGCGTGGGGGCGCGTTACGAGCAGTACTTC. It translates to CASSVGARYEQYF.

The CDR3 DNA follows: TGTGCCAGCAGTTCCCATTATAGCAATCAGCCCCAGCATTTT. It encodes CASSSHYSNQPQHF. The chain recombines TRBV28 with TRBJ1-5; D is unresolved. The CDR3 is made up of 14 amino acids. V lost 4 bases and J 0 bases, leaving 7 bases between the germline ends. CDR1 MDHEN and CDR2 SYDVKM come from the germline V gene. The whole variable domain, filled in from reference TRBV28 and TRBJ1-5, reads DVKVTQSSRYLVKRTGEKVFLECVQDMDHENMFWYRQDPGLGLRLIYFSYDVKMKEKGDIPEGYSVSREKKERFSLILESASTNQTSMYLCASSSHYSNQPQHFGDGTRLSIL.

The chain joins TRBV7-3 to TRBJ2-7; no firm D call. Trimming stripped 2 bases from V and 4 bases from J, with 15 bases between. Germline V gives CDR1 SGHTA, CDR2 FQGTGA. CDR3 length: 15 amino acids. CDR3 residues: CASSLAPGMRYEQYF. The CDR3 DNA is TGTGCCAGCAGCTTAGCGCCAGGAATGCGGTACGAGCAGTACTTC. The full variable domain, its missing parts supplied by reference TRBV7-3 and TRBJ2-7, is GAGVSQTPSNKVTEKGKYVELRCDPISGHTALYWYRQSLGQGPEFLIYFQGTGAADDSGLPNDRFFAVRPEGSVSTLKIQRTERGDSAVYLCASSLAPGMRYEQYFGPGTRLTVT.

The CDR3 bases are TGCGCCAGCAGTATACCAGGGGGCTCCGGGGCCAACGTCCTGACTTTC. Protein product: CASSIPGGSGANVLTF. The rearrangement joins TRBV5-1 to TRBJ2-6, with 8 positions matching TRBD1. V lost 5 bases, J lost 4 bases, and 8 bases stayed unmatched. Per germline, CDR1 SGHRS and CDR2 YFSETQ. This CDR3 comprises 16 residues.

The rearrangement links TRBV6-5 to TRBJ2-5; 9 bases match TRBD1. V was pared by 4 bases and J by 5 bases, with 11 bases of the junction left unmatched. Germline CDR1 and CDR2: MNHEY and SVGAGI. This CDR3 is built from 16 residues. Written as DNA, the CDR3 is TGTGCCAGCAGTTTAACCCCGGGACAGGGAGGGGAGACCCAGTACTTC. This sequence encodes CASSLTPGQGGETQYF.

In this sample, this clone turned up a few times. The chain links TRBV27 to TRBJ1-6; 8 bases fit TRBD1. This CDR3 has 16 amino acids. Germline assignment: CDR1 MNHEY and CDR2 SMNVEV (reference sequence). V lost 5 bases to trimming and J lost 7 bases; unmatched junction nucleotides: 10. CDR3 nucleotide sequence: TGTGCCAGCAGTATCCCCCAGGGGGCTTGGAATTCACCCCTCCACTTT. Encoded protein: CASSIPQGAWNSPLHF.

This rearrangement joins TRBV15 to TRBJ2-5; 8 nucleotides align to TRBD1. From germline, CDR1 is LNHNV and CDR2 YYDKDF (reference sequence). V lost 0 bases, J lost 8 bases, and 5 bases stayed unmatched. CDR3 length equals 14 residues. The CDR3 region is CATSRDQGAATQYF. The CDR3 DNA reads as TGTGCCACCAGCAGAGATCAGGGGGCAGCTACCCAGTACTTC.

The chain employs TRBV18 and TRBJ1-1; D is unresolved. The V and J ends lost 6 bases and 8 bases respectively, with 16 bases between them. Germline-derived CDR1 and CDR2 are KGHSH and LQKENI. This CDR3 contains 13 residues. The CDR3 sequence: CASSVTPGFEAFF. CDR3 DNA sequence: TGTGCCAGCTCCGTAACCCCGGGATTCGAAGCTTTCTTT.

The chain employs TRBV7-6 and TRBJ2-5, with D perhaps matching TRBD1 (6 bases). The V and J ends lost 2 bases and 5 bases respectively, with 12 bases between them. The germline V gene encodes CDR1 SGHVS and CDR2 FNYEAQ. The CDR3 is 14 residues long. The CDR3, as DNA: TGTGCCAGCAGCTTACCAGGGGCCCTTGAGACCCAGTACTTC. Protein sequence: CASSLPGALETQYF.